Included here is one TCR beta chain sequence, with context. The antigen is undetermined. This sample was included in a study of blood T cells in healthy people across ages. CDR3 size: 12 residues. CDR1 and CDR2 from the germline V gene are SQVTM and ANQGSEA. The second PCR ran about 6 to 12 cycles with a sample-barcoded 5' primer and J-beta primers. TCRdb re-called the 5' RACE reads with MiXCR, one entry per CDR3 protein. The sample holds under 800,000 distinct CDR3 sequences, about 42% seen once. Total RNA was isolated from each sample in quantities of at least 6 micrograms. Study-level findings and limits: While age rose, TCR beta diversity per million T cells dropped in a roughly linear way.

Sequenced: blood. The V and J genes are TRBV29-1 and TRBJ2-5, with D tentatively TRBD2 (6 bases). The end of the DNA aligns better with TRBJ2-7, so the J call may be wrong. The receptor's source is a woman aged 60-75 years in good health. CDR3 loop: CSVEGLGGEQYF. DNA of the CDR3: TGCAGCGTTGAAGGATTGGGAGGCGAGCAGTACTTC.